Given below is one T cell receptor (beta chain) in context. This entry comes from a study of blood T cell dynamics during melanoma immunotherapy. Study at large: Patients with metastatic melanoma got pembrolizumab or nivolumab-ipilimumab as first-line care.

Every bulk PBMC sample received the same 350 ng of DNA. Profiling relied on immunoSEQ multiplex PCR, and the TCRdb table lists in-frame clones only, not all of them. The top ten clones hold approximately 0.99% of a sample with 8,800 or so clones, 65% to 90% of them seen once. The time point is: week 3, after first cycle of checkpoint inhibitor. One draw preceded checkpoint blockade; another followed its first cycle at week 3. At 12 weeks after first infusion, RECIST 1.1 defined response for most patients. J lost 7 bases, V lost 2 bases, and 7 bases had no gene match. Germline values: CDR1 MNHNY, CDR2 SVGAGI (reference sequence). The CDR3 extends over 14 amino acids.

The rearrangement joins TRBV6-6 to TRBJ2-7; TRBD2 matches at 8 bases. This sequence originates from a human donor with melanoma. Sequenced here: blood, sampled from a patient treated with checkpoint blockade. Here the CDR3 reads CASSYGAGGGEQYF. In DNA, the CDR3 is TGTGCCAGCAGTTACGGTGCGGGGGGAGGGGAGCAGTACTTC.